This T cell receptor beta chain came from a study of cytomegalovirus exposure and HLA in healthy donors. In regard to this clone: The antigen is unknown.

It was healthy bone marrow donors who served as donors. General observations from the study: Confirmation in vitro established that three CMV-associated chains were specific for CMV antigens. The later analysis indicated that the majority of CMV-associated TCR beta chains appeared HLA-restricted.

A multiplex PCR was run with 60 Vbeta primers and 13 Jbeta primers. Sequenced by immunoSEQ multiplex PCR; TCRdb stores in-frame clones only, minus some. The top ten hold approximately 2.4% of the sample, which has around 86,000 clones, 7.5% to 8.5% seen once. Germline V gene data show CDR1 as SGHVS and CDR2 as FNYEAQ. V was pared by 3 bases and J by 5 bases, with 6 bases of the junction left unmatched. The CDR3 spans 15 residues. The chain recombines TRBV7-6 with TRBJ2-3; 9 nucleotides align to TRBD1. The sample was PBMCs. The clonotype comes from a man aged 45-60 years in good health and CMV-seronegative. The chain's CDR3 is CASSLDGTGRDTQYF. The DNA of the CDR3 is TGTGCCAGCAGCTTGGATGGGACAGGGAGAGATACGCAGTATTTT. The variable domain in full, with the rest retrieved from reference TRBV7-6 and TRBJ2-3, is GAGVSQSPRYKVTKRGQDVALRCDPISGHVSLYWYRQALGQGPEFLTYFNYEAQQDKSGLPNDRFSAERPEGSISTLTIQRTEQRDSAMYRCASSLDGTGRDTQYFGPGTRLTVL.